Each of the 24 T cell receptor beta chains below was sequenced from the same sample in a study of fetal regulatory T cell absence and autoimmunity. Measured with immunoSEQ multiplex PCR; TCRdb has only the in-frame clones, and not every one. The sample holds approximately 94,000 clones, 60% to 80% seen once. The specimen sequenced was pancreas tissue. All receptors come from a male donor with IPEX syndrome.

The chain uses TRBV4-1 and TRBJ2-7; D is perhaps TRBD2 (6 bases). V dropped 1 base and J dropped 0 bases, with 10 bases sitting between them. CDR3 length: 15 amino acids. Germline V gene sequence: CDR1 MGHRA, CDR2 YSYEKL. This CDR3 reads CASSQVQAGSYEQYF. Here the CDR3 DNA reads TGCGCCAGCAGCCAAGTACAAGCGGGCTCCTACGAGCAGTACTTC.

This clone has only a few counts. The chain recombines TRBV27 with TRBJ2-7; D ambiguous. V dropped 2 bases and J dropped 4 bases, with 9 bases sitting between them. Germline CDR1 and CDR2: MNHEY and SMNVEV (reference sequence). The CDR3 consists of 13 residues. This CDR3 is CASSLGLTYEQYF. The CDR3 bases are TGTGCCAGCAGTTTAGGGCTTACATACGAGCAGTACTTC.

The chain employs TRBV5-1 and TRBJ1-5; D is uncertain. Germline V lookup: CDR1 SGHRS, CDR2 YFSETQ. The CDR3 sequence is 14 residues long. With 5 bases removed from V and 0 bases from J, the gap between germline ends came to 9 bases. The CDR3 region is CASREDLSNQPQHF. CDR3 bases: TGCGCCAGCAGGGAAGACCTTAGCAATCAGCCCCAGCATTTT.

The V and J genes are TRBV29-1 and TRBJ1-2; 8 positions match TRBD1. Looked up from germline, CDR1 is SQVTM and CDR2 is ANQGSEA. The trim removed 4 bases at V and 4 bases at J, leaving 2 bases unmatched. There are 12 residues in the CDR3. The CDR3 DNA reads as TGCAGCGTTGCAGGGGGCCTCTATGGCTACACCTTC. Translated: CSVAGGLYGYTF.

The chain is built from TRBV7-8 and TRBJ2-3, with 9 bases aligning to TRBD2. The CDR3 runs to 16 residues. Trimming took 1 base from V and 4 from J; bases not matched to a gene: 6. In germline, CDR1 is SGHVS, CDR2 FQNEAQ. The CDR3 loop is CASSLDAGGPSDTQYF. The CDR3 nucleotides read TGTGCCAGCAGCTTAGACGCGGGGGGGCCCTCAGATACGCAGTATTTT.

The rearrangement joins TRBV4-3 to TRBJ1-2, with 7 positions matching TRBD1. The junction had 12 bases not matched to a gene; V was cut back by 1 base and J by 4 bases. Per the germline V gene, CDR1 is LGHNA and CDR2 is YSLEER. The CDR3 contains 17 residues. DNA for the CDR3: TGCGCCAGCAGCCAAGTCCGGGACAGCGTCGATTTCTATGGCTACACCTTC. Its translation: CASSQVRDSVDFYGYTF.

As DNA, the CDR3 is TGTGCCTGGAGTGTAGTGGGAGTGGGCACAGATACGCAGTATTTT. Amino acids: CAWSVVGVGTDTQYF. The V call is TRBV30, the J call TRBJ2-3; perhaps TRBD2 as D (5 bases). This CDR3 comprises 15 residues. Germline CDR1 is GTSNPN and CDR2 is SVGIG (reference sequence). Trimming stripped 0 bases from V and 1 base from J, with 11 bases between.

The chain carries TRBV10-3 and TRBJ2-5; weak D call: TRBD2 (6 bases). V lost 0 bases to trimming and J lost 5 bases, with 16 bases between them. The germline V gene encodes CDR1 ENHRY and CDR2 SYGVKD. CDR3 size: 16 residues. The CDR3 DNA reads TGTGCCATCAGTGAGTCAAGGACTATAGGTAGGGAGACCCAGTACTTC. Its translation: CAISESRTIGRETQYF.

By its share, this clone is medium-sized. This chain links TRBV27 with TRBJ2-1, with TRBD2 matching 10 bases. This CDR3 spans 16 amino acids. After removal of 2 bases from V and 7 bases from J, the junction contained 8 bases not matched to a gene. Germline V lookup: CDR1 MNHEY, CDR2 SMNVEV (reference sequence). CDR3 nucleotides: TGTGCCAGCAGTTTAATAGCTAGCGGGAGATTAAATGAGCAGTTCTTC. It yields the protein CASSLIASGRLNEQFF.

The chain joins TRBV14 to TRBJ2-3; 13 bases map to TRBD2. This CDR3 spans 16 amino acids. V lost 4 bases to trimming and J lost 4 bases; unmatched junction nucleotides: 5. The germline V gene has CDR1 SGHDN and CDR2 FVKESK. CDR3 sequence: CASSPGLAGAADTQYF. CDR3 nucleotides: TGTGCCAGCAGCCCCGGACTAGCGGGAGCAGCAGATACGCAGTATTTT.

This chain links TRBV6-5 with TRBJ2-3; 7 bases align to TRBD2. Germline CDR1 and CDR2: MNHEY and SVGAGI. The CDR3 extends over 15 amino acids. V trimming: 0 bases; J trimming: 5 bases; junction bases outside the gene matches: 5. The DNA for the CDR3 is TGTGCCAGCAGTTACTCGACGGGAGGCAGAGATACGCAGTATTTT. This sequence encodes CASSYSTGGRDTQYF.

The chain joins TRBV7-9 to TRBJ2-7; D not certain. Looked up from germline, CDR1 is SEHNR and CDR2 is FQNEAQ (reference sequence). The V end lost 1 base, the J end lost 3 bases, and 7 bases lay between the germline ends. This CDR3 has 13 amino acids. CDR3 amino acids: CASSLDDLYEQYF. The CDR3 coding sequence is TGTGCCAGCAGCTTAGACGACCTCTACGAGCAGTACTTC.

The J gene is TRBJ2-3, the V gene TRBV6-4, with D tentatively TRBD2 (6 bases). Trimming removed 4 bases at V and 6 bases at J, with 11 bases between. The CDR3 length is 13 residues. Germline V lookup: CDR1 MRHNA, CDR2 SNTAGT. The CDR3 here is CASSGAAGDTQYF. CDR3 bases: TGTGCCAGCAGTGGAGCAGCGGGCGATACGCAGTATTTT.

This chain joins TRBV30 and TRBJ1-1; D possibly corresponds to TRBD1 (6 bases). The CDR3 contains 12 residues. Germline CDR1 reads GTSNPN; CDR2 reads SVGIG (reference sequence). CDR3 in amino acids: CDFGTPNTEAFF. The DNA for the CDR3 is TGTGACTTCGGGACACCGAACACTGAAGCTTTCTTT. The full variable domain, rest sourced from reference TRBV30 and TRBJ1-1, is SQTIHQWPATLVQPVGSPLSLECTVEGTSNPNLYWYRQAAGRGLQLLFYSVGIGQISSEVPQNLSASRPQDRQFILSSKKLLLSDSGFYLCDFGTPNTEAFFGQGTRLTVV.

The genes are TRBV30 and TRBJ2-7, with a weak D call TRBD2 (7 bases). CDR1 is GTSNPN and CDR2 is SVGIG in the germline V gene (reference sequence). The V end was cut by 8 bases, the J end by 3 bases, with 14 bases between. CDR3 length: 12 residues. The CDR3: CAGEGRGYEQYF. The DNA of the CDR3 is TGTGCCGGGGAGGGCAGGGGCTACGAGCAGTACTTC.

The chain uses TRBV27 and TRBJ2-7; the match to TRBD2 covers 10 bases. Germline values: CDR1 MNHEY, CDR2 SMNVEV (reference sequence). The CDR3 runs to 14 residues. The V and J ends lost 0 bases and 4 bases, in that order; junction bases with no gene match: 0. The CDR3 here is CASSLSSGRYEQYF. The CDR3 coding sequence is TGTGCCAGCAGTTTATCTAGCGGGAGGTACGAGCAGTACTTC.

The CDR3 loop is CASSPRTSLNEQFF. As DNA, the CDR3 is TGCGCCAGCAGCCCCCGGACTAGCCTCAATGAGCAGTTCTTC. This chain uses TRBV5-1 with TRBJ2-1, with 8 bases identical to TRBD2. The germline CDR1 and CDR2 sequences are SGHRS and YFSETQ. V lost 4 bases to trimming and J lost 6 bases; unmatched junction nucleotides: 6. The CDR3 runs 14 residues. Based on the CDR3 plus reference TRBV5-1 and TRBJ2-1, the full variable domain is KAGVTQTPRYLIKTRGQQVTLSCSPISGHRSVSWYQQTPGQGLQFLFEYFSETQRNKGNFPGRFSGRQFSNSRSEMNVSTLELGDSALYLCASSPRTSLNEQFFGPGTRLTVL.

The chain recombines TRBV7-8 with TRBJ2-3; tentatively, D is TRBD1 (6 bases). Germline V lookup: CDR1 SGHVS, CDR2 FQNEAQ. The CDR3 runs 14 residues. Trimming shortened V by 6 bases and J by 0 bases, and 10 bases separated the two germline ends. The CDR3 loop is CASSGGYSTDTQYF. The DNA of the CDR3 is TGTGCCAGCAGTGGGGGCTATAGCACAGATACGCAGTATTTT.

This clone is a singleton in its sample. The chain links TRBV19 to TRBJ2-1, with D perhaps TRBD2 (6 bases). The V gene's germline CDR1 is LNHDA and CDR2 SQIVND (reference sequence). Trimming cost V 5 bases and J 3 bases, with 11 bases left between them. The CDR3 contains 14 residues. The CDR3 loop is CASSLATNYNEQFF. Here the CDR3 DNA reads TGTGCCAGTAGTCTAGCGACCAACTACAATGAGCAGTTCTTC.

The chain uses TRBV10-3 and TRBJ1-2; 8 bases agree with TRBD1. With 2 bases clipped from V and 2 bases from J, the junction kept 4 bases outside the gene matches. The length of the CDR3 is 15 residues. Germline V CDR1 and CDR2: ENHRY, SYGVKD. The CDR3 sequence is CAISEGQGLNYGYTF. The CDR3 DNA is TGTGCCATCAGTGAGGGACAGGGCCTGAACTATGGCTACACCTTC.

The rearrangement joins TRBV7-9 to TRBJ2-3; D is unclear. The length of the CDR3 is 15 residues. Per the germline V gene, CDR1 is SEHNR and CDR2 is FQNEAQ (reference sequence). The V end was cut by 2 bases, the J end by 0 bases, with 9 bases between. The CDR3 sequence: CASSLSQTSTDTQYF. The CDR3 nucleotides are TGTGCCAGCAGCTTATCACAAACTAGCACAGATACGCAGTATTTT.

The rearrangement uses TRBV19 and TRBJ2-6, with D maybe TRBD1 (6 bases). The CDR3 is 14 residues long. Germline V gene sequence: CDR1 LNHDA, CDR2 SQIVND (reference sequence). The germline V and J ends were trimmed by 4 bases and 2 bases, with 6 bases remaining between them. The CDR3 sequence is CASSTGAGANVLTF. The CDR3 coding sequence is TGTGCCAGTAGTACAGGGGCTGGGGCCAACGTCCTGACTTTC.

The CDR3 DNA follows: TGTGCCAGCAGCCAAGAGGGGACTACAAGCTCCTACGAGCAGTACTTC. This sequence encodes CASSQEGTTSSYEQYF. V gene TRBV4-2 combines with J gene TRBJ2-7; 7 bases line up with TRBD2. Germline CDR1 and CDR2: LGHNA and YNFKEQ. The V segment lost 0 bases and the J segment 0 bases; nucleotides outside the gene matches: 5. CDR3 length: 16 residues.

The count of this clone is one. V gene TRBV29-1 combines with J gene TRBJ1-3, with 11 bases that match TRBD1. This CDR3 comprises 14 residues. CDR1 SQVTM and CDR2 ANQGSEA come from the germline V gene. Unmatched junction bases numbered 7, after V lost 7 bases and J lost 5 bases. In DNA form, the CDR3 reads TGCAGCGCACGGACAGGGGGCGCAAGAAACACCATATATTTT. Translated, it gives CSARTGGARNTIYF.